This T cell receptor (beta chain) was profiled in a study of cytomegalovirus exposure and HLA in healthy donors. With regard to this clone: Its antigen is unidentified.

The CDR3 is 13 residues long. Germline V gene sequence: CDR1 SNHLY, CDR2 FYNNEI. V lost 4 bases and J 2 bases, leaving 7 bases between the germline ends. The PCR contained 60 Vbeta and 13 Jbeta primers. Data came from immunoSEQ multiplex PCR; TCRdb stores just in-frame clones and leaves some out. The table has about 170,000 clones, just over 75% seen once. Whole-study results and caveats: When a later analysis was performed, an Asian-associated ancestry cluster reportedly had fewer N-insertions than the approximately 690-donor mean. Data from an earlier analysis indicated that most TCR beta V segments were productive either about 87% or about 30% of the time. Reported findings show TCR beta sequences accurately forecast HLA-A and HLA-B alleles in most subjects.

The receptor comes from a woman in her thirties in good health and CMV-seropositive. The sample was PBMCs. This sequence joins TRBV2 and TRBJ2-3, with a tentative D call TRBD1 (5 bases). The CDR3 DNA reads TGTGCCAGCAGTGGGACAAACACAGATACGCAGTATTTT. Its protein product is CASSGTNTDTQYF.